This T cell receptor beta chain derives from a study of blood T cell repertoires in COVID-19. Study at large: Donors in the United States, Italy and Spain gave samples during acute or convalescent COVID-19.

Study processing details: Quantification of nucleated cells was approximated via reference gene primer amplification. The repertoire was sequenced with immunoSEQ multiplex PCR; TCRdb's copy has only in-frame clones and lacks some. D and trimming were read from the DNA, whereas the V and J calls and clone size are those reported in that table. Of approximately 290,000 clones detected, approximately 89% appear once; the ten largest clones hold around 13%. Germline CDR1 and CDR2: SGHRS and YFSETQ. This CDR3 comprises 14 residues. V lost 2 bases, J lost 0 bases, and 6 bases lay in between. The receptor comes from a woman aged 60-75 years with acute or convalescent COVID-19. The sequencing sample was made of peripheral blood. V gene TRBV5-1 combines with J gene TRBJ2-1; D uncertain. The chain's CDR3 is CASSFSSSYNEQFF. The CDR3 DNA reads TGCGCCAGCAGCTTTTCCAGCTCCTACAATGAGCAGTTCTTC.